This T cell receptor (beta chain) derives from a study of T cells in Graves' hyperthyroidism and ophthalmopathy. This clonotype was observed a handful of times. Amplification of TCR beta CDR3 regions used RNA as the template. HTBI primers were employed in a first-round RT-PCR of the TCR CDR3. TCRdb itself ran the multiplex PCR reads through MiXCR, one entry per CDR3 protein. The sample lists about 420,000 distinct CDR3 sequences, roughly 13% occurring once. The source material was blood. The TCR originated in a woman aged 18-29 years with Graves' hyperthyroidism.

The CDR3 DNA follows: TGTGCCAGCAGCCACCGGAGCGTTACCTACAATGAGCAGTTCTTC. Translating it yields CASSHRSVTYNEQFF. The chain couples TRBV7-6 to TRBJ2-1; D gene ambiguous. In germline, CDR1 is SGHVS, CDR2 FNYEAQ. V shed 5 bases and J shed 2 bases, with 13 bases lying between them. There are 15 residues in the CDR3. Together with reference TRBV7-6 and TRBJ2-1, the CDR3 gives the full variable domain: GAGVSQSPRYKVTKRGQDVALRCDPISGHVSLYWYRQALGQGPEFLTYFNYEAQQDKSGLPNDRFSAERPEGSISTLTIQRTEQRDSAMYRCASSHRSVTYNEQFFGPGTRLTVL.